This TCR beta chain was found in a study of blood T cell repertoires in COVID-19. Original data processing: Using reference gene primer amplification, nucleated cell counts were estimated. Assay used: immunoSEQ multiplex PCR; TCRdb lists only in-frame clones, some missing. That table is the source of V, J and clone size, and D and trimming were worked out from the DNA. The sample lists some 140,000 clones, roughly 88% occurring once. Trimming pared 8 bases from V and 5 bases from J, leaving 18 bases between. CDR1 and CDR2 (germline): MDHEN, SYDVKM. The CDR3 is 14 residues long. Sequencing was done on a sample of peripheral blood. The chain uses TRBV28 and TRBJ1-1; no definite D call. The receptor comes from a man between 70 and 80 years old with active COVID-19. The CDR3 sequence is CASLQRVVRTEAFF. The CDR3 DNA reads TGTGCCAGCTTGCAGAGGGTGGTAAGGACTGAAGCTTTCTTT.